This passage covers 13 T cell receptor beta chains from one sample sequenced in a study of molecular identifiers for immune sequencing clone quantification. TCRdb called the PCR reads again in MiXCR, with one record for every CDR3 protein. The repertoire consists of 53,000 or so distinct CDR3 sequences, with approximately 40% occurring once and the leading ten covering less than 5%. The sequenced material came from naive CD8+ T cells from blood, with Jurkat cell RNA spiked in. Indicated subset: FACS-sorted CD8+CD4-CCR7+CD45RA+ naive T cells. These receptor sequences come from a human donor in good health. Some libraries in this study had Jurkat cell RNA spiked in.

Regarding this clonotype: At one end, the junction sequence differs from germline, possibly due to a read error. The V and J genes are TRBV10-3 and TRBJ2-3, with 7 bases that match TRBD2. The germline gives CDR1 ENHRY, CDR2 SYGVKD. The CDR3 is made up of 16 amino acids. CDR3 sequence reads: CAISESASGLRDTQNF. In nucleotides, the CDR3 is TGTGCCATCAGTGAGTCGGCTAGCGGACTCAGGGATACGCAGAATTTT.

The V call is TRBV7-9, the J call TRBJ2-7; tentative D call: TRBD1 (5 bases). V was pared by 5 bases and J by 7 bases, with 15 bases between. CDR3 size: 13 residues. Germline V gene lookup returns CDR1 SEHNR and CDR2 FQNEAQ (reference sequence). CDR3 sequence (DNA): TGTGCCAGCAGCCCAAGACAGAGATGGGAGCAGTACTTC. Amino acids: CASSPRQRWEQYF.

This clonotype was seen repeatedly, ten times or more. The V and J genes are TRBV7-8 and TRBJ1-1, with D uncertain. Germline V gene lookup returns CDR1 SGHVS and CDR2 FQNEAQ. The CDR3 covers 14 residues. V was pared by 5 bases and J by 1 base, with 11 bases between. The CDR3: CASSHNGPNTEAFF. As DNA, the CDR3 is TGTGCCAGCAGCCACAACGGACCGAACACTGAAGCTTTCTTT.

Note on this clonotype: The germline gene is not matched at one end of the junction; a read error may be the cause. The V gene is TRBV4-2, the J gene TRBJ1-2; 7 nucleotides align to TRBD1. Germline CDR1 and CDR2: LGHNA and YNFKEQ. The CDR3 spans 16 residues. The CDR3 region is CASSQEGAGQNYDYTF. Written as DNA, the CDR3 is TGTGCCAGCAGCCAAGAAGGAGCGGGACAGAACTATGACTACACCTTC.

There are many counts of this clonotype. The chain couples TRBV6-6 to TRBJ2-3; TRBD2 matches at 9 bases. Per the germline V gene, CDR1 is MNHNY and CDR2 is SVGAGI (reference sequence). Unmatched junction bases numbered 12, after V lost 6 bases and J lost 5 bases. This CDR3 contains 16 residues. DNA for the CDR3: TGTGCCAGCAGCATGGTCCCTAGCGGGGTTAGAGATACGCAGTATTTT. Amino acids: CASSMVPSGVRDTQYF.

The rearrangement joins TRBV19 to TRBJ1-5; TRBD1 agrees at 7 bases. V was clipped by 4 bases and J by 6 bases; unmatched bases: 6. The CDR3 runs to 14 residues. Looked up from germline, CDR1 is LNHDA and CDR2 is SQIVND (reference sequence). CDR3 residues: CASSTTGPSQPQHF. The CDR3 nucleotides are TGTGCCAGTAGTACGACAGGGCCGAGTCAGCCCCAGCATTTT.

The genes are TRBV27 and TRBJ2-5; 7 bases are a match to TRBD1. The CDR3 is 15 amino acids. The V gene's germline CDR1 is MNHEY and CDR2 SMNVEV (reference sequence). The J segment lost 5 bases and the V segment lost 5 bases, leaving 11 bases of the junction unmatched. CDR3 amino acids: CASSTSRGYQETQYF. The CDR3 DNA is TGTGCCAGCAGTACCAGCAGGGGGTATCAGGAGACCCAGTACTTC.

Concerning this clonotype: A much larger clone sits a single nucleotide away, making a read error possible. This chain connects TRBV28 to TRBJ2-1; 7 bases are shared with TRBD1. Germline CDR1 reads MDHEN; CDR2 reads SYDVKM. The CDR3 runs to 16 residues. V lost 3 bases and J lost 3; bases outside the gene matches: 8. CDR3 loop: CASSFSTQGVYNEQFF. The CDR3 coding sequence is TGTGCCAGCAGTTTCTCCACGCAGGGGGTCTACAATGAGCAGTTCTTC.

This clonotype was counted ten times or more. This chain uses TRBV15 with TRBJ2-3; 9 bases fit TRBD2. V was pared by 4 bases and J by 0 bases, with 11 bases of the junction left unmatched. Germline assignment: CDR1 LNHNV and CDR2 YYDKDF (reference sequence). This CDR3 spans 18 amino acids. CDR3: CATSTNIRLADSTDTQYF. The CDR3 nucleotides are TGTGCCACCAGCACCAATATACGACTAGCGGATAGCACAGATACGCAGTATTTT.

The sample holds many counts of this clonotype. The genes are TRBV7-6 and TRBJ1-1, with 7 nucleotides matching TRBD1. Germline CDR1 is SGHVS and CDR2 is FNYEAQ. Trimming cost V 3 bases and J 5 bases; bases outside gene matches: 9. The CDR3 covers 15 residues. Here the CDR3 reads CASSFLSQGPTEAFF. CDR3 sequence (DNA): TGTGCCAGCAGCTTTCTGTCACAGGGGCCAACTGAAGCTTTCTTT.

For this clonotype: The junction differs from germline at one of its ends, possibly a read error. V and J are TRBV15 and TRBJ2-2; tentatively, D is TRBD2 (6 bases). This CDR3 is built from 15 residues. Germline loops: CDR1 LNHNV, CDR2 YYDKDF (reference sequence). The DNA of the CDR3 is TGTGGCACCAGCATGCAATATAGCGGCGCCGGGGAGCTGTTTTTT. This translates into CGTSMQYSGAGELFF.

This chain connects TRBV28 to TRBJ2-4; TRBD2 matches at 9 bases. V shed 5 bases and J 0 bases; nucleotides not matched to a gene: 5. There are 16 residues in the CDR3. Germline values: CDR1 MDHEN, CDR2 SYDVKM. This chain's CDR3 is CASSPLAGPAKNIQYF. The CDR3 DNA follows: TGTGCCAGCAGTCCCCTAGCGGGACCAGCCAAAAACATTCAGTACTTC.

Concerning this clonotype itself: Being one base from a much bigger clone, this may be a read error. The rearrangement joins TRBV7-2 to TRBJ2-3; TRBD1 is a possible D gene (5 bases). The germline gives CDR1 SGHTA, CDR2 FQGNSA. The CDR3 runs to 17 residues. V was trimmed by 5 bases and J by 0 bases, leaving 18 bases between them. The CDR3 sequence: CASSLQHWGSSTDTQYF. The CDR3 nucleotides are TGTGCCAGCAGCCTCCAACATTGGGGCAGTAGCACAGATACGCAGTATTTT.